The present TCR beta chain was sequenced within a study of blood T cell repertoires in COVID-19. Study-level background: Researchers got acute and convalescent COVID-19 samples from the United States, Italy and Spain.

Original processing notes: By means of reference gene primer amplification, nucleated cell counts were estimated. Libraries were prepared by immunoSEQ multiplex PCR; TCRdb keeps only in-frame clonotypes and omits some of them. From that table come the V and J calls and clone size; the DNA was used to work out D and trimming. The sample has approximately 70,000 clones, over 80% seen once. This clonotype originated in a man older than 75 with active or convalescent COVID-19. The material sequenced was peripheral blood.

This chain's CDR3 is CATPGTSRRGTQYF. The CDR3 DNA follows: TGTGCCACCCCCGGGACATCACGACGAGGGACCCAGTACTTC. The chain joins TRBV6-4 to TRBJ2-5; D possibly corresponds to TRBD1 (6 bases). V dropped 10 bases and J dropped 7 bases, with 22 bases sitting between them. Germline CDR1 reads MRHNA; CDR2 reads SNTAGT. The CDR3 is 14 residues long.